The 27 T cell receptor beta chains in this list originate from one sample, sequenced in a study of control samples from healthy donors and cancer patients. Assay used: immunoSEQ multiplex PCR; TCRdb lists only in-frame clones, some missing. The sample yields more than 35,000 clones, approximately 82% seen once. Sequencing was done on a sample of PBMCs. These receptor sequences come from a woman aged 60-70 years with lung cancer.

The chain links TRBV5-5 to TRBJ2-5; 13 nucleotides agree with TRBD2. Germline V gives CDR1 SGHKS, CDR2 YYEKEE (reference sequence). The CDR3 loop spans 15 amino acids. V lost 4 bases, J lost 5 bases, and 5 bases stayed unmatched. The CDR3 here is CASSLGLAGMETQYF. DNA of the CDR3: TGTGCCAGCAGCCTGGGACTAGCGGGAATGGAGACCCAGTACTTC.

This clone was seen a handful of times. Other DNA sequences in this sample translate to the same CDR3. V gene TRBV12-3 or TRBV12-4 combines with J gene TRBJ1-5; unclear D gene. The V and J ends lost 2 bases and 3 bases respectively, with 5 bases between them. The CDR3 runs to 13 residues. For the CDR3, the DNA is TGTGCCAGCAGTTTAAGGGTCAATCAGCCCCAGCATTTT. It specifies CASSLRVNQPQHF.

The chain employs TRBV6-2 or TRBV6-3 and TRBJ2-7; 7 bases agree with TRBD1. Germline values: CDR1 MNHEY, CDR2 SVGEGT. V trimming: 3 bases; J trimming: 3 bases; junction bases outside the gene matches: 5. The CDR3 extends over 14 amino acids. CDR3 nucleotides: TGTGCCAGCAGTTATACGACAGGGAGCTACGAGCAGTACTTC. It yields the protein CASSYTTGSYEQYF.

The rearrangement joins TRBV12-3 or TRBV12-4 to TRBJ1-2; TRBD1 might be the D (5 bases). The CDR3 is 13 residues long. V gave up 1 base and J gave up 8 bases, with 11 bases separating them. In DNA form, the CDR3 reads TGTGCCAGCAGTTTAGGGCAGGGAGGAGGCTACACCTTC. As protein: CASSLGQGGGYTF.

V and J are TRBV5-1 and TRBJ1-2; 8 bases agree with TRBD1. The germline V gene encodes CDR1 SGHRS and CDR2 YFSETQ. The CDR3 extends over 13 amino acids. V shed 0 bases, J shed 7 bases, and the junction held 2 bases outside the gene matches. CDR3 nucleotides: TGCGCCAGCAGCTTGGGACAGGGGCCTGGCTACACCTTC. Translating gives CASSLGQGPGYTF.

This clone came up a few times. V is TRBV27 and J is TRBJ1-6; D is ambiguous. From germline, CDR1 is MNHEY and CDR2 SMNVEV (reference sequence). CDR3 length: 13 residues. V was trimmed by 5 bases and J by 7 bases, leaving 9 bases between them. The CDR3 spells CASSDVRNSPLHF. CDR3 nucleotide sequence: TGTGCCAGCAGTGACGTGAGGAATTCACCCCTCCACTTT.

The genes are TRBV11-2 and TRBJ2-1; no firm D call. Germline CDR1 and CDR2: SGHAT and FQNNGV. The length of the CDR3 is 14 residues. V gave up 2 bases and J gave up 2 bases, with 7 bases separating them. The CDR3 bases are TGTGCCAGCAGCTTAAGGGTAGCCTACAATGAGCAGTTCTTC. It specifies CASSLRVAYNEQFF.

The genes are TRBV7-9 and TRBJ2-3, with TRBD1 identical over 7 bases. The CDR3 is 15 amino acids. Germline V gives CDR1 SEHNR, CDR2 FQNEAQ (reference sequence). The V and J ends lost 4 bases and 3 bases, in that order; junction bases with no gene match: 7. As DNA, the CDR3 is TGTGCCAGCAGCTCCCGACAGGGAACTACAGATACGCAGTATTTT. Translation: CASSSRQGTTDTQYF. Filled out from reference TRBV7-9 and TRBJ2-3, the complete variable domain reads DTGVSQNPRHKITKRGQNVTFRCDPISEHNRLYWYRQTLGQGPEFLTYFQNEAQLEKSRLLSDRFSAERPKGSFSTLEIQRTEQGDSAMYLCASSSRQGTTDTQYFGPGTRLTVL.

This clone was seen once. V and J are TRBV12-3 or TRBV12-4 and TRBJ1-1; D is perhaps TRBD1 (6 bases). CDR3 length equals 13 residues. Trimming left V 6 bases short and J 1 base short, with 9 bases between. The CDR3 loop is CASSWGQNTEAFF. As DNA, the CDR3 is TGTGCCAGCAGCTGGGGACAGAACACTGAAGCTTTCTTT.

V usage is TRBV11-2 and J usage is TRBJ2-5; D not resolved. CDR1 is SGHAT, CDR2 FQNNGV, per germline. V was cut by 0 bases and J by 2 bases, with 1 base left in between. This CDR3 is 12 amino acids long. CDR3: CASSLDQETQYF. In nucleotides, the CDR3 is TGTGCCAGCAGCTTAGATCAAGAGACCCAGTACTTC.

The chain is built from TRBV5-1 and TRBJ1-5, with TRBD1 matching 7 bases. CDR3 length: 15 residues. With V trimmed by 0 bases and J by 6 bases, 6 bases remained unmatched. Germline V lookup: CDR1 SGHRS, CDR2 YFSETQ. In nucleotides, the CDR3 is TGCGCCAGCAGCTTGGAGACAGGGCTGGGTCAGCCCCAGCATTTT. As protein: CASSLETGLGQPQHF.

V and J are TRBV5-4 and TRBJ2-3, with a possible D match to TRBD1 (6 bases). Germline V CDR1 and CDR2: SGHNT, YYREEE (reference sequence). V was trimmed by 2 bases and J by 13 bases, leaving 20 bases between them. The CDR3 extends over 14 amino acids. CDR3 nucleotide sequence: TGTGCCAGCAGCTTACCCGGGACAACAAGTGGCGAGTATTTT. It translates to CASSLPGTTSGEYF.

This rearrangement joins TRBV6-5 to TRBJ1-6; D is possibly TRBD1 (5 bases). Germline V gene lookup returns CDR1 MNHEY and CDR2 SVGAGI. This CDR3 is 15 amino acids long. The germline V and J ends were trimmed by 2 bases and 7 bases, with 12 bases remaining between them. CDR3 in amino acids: CASSYGGVNNSPLHF. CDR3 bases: TGTGCCAGCAGTTACGGAGGGGTAAACAATTCACCCCTCCACTTT.

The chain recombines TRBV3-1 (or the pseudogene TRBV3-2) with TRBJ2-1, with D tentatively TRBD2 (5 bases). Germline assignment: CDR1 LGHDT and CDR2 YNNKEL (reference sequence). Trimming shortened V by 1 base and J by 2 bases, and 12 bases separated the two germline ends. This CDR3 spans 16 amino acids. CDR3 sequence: CASSQARGIAYNEQFF. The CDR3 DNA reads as TGTGCCAGCAGCCAAGCTCGAGGGATAGCCTACAATGAGCAGTTCTTC.

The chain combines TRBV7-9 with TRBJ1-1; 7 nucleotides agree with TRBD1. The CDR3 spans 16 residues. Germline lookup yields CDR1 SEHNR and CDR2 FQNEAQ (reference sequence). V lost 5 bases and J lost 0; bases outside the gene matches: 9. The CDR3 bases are TGTGCCAGCAGCCCAAGGGACAGCGCTGTGAACACTGAAGCTTTCTTT. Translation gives CASSPRDSAVNTEAFF.

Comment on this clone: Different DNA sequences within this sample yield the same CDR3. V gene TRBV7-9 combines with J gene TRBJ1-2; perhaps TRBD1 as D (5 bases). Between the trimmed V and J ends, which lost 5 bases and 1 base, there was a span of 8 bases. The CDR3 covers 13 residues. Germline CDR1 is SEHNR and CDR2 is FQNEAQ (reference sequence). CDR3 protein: CASSLDSNYGYTF. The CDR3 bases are TGTGCCAGCAGCCTCGACAGTAACTATGGCTACACCTTC.

The CDR3 DNA reads as TGTGCCAGCAGCTTAGATTGGGGGGGACTAGCGGCCCTAAGGGAGCAGTTCTTC. Its translation: CASSLDWGGLAALREQFF. The chain combines TRBV7-2 with TRBJ2-1, with 11 bases matching TRBD2. There are 18 residues in the CDR3. J gave up 10 bases and V 1 base, and 15 bases lay outside the gene matches. CDR1 and CDR2 (germline): SGHTA, FQGNSA.

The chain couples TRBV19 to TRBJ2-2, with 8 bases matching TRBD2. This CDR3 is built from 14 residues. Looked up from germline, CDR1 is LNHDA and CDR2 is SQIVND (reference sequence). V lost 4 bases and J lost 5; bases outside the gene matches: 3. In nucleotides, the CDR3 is TGTGCCAGTAGTAAGGCGGGAGGAACCGGGGAGCTGTTTTTT. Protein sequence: CASSKAGGTGELFF.

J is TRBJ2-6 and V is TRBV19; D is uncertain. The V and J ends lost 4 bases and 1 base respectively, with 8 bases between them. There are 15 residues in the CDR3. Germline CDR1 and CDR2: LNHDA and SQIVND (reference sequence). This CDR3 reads CASSTAMSGANVLTF. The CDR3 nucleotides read TGTGCCAGTAGTACTGCAATGTCTGGGGCCAACGTCCTGACTTTC.

The CDR3 loop reads CASSGQALGDTIYF. In DNA, the CDR3 is TGTGCCAGCAGCGGACAGGCACTTGGGGACACCATATATTTT. V gene TRBV9 combines with J gene TRBJ1-3; a weak D match, TRBD1 (6 bases). The length of the CDR3 is 14 residues. Trimming pared 3 bases from V and 8 bases from J, leaving 15 bases between. Per the germline V gene, CDR1 is SGDLS and CDR2 is YYNGEE.

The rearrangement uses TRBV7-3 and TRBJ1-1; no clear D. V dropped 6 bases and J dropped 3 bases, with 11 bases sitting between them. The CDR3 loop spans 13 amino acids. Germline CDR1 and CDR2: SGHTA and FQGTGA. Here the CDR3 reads CASSPVGYTEAFF. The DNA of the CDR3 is TGTGCCAGCAGTCCCGTGGGCTACACTGAAGCTTTCTTT.

The CDR3 DNA reads as TGCGCCAGCAGAGGAACAGAGCCTACACTAGCCAAAAACATTCAGTACTTC. It specifies CASRGTEPTLAKNIQYF. This sequence joins TRBV5-1 and TRBJ2-4; unclear D gene. The germline gives CDR1 SGHRS, CDR2 YFSETQ. Trimming shortened V by 5 bases and J by 0 bases, and 18 bases separated the two germline ends. The CDR3 is 17 amino acids.

The CDR3 region is CSARSDRASEKLFF. As DNA, the CDR3 is TGCAGCGCTCGGAGTGACAGGGCGTCCGAAAAACTGTTTTTT. The V and J genes are TRBV29-1 and TRBJ1-4, with TRBD1 matching over 7 bases. The CDR3 spans 14 residues. V trimming: 7 bases; J trimming: 8 bases; junction bases outside the gene matches: 13. Germline lookup yields CDR1 SQVTM and CDR2 ANQGSEA.

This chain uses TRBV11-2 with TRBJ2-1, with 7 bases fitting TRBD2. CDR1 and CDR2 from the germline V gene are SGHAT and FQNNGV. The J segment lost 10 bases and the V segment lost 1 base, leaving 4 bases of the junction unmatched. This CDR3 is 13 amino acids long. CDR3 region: CASSLVLGGEQFF. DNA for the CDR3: TGTGCCAGCAGCTTAGTGTTGGGGGGGGAGCAGTTCTTC.

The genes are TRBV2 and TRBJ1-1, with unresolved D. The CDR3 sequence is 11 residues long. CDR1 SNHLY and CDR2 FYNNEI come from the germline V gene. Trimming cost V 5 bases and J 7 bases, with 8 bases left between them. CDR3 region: CASSQDREAFF. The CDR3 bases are TGTGCCAGCAGTCAGGACCGTGAAGCTTTCTTT.

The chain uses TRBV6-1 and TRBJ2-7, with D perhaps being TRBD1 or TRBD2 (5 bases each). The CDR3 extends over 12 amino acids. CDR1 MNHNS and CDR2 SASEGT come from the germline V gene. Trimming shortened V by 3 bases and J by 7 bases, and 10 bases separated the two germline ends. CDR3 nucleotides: TGTGCCAGCAGTGATACGGGACGGGAGCAGTACTTC. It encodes CASSDTGREQYF.

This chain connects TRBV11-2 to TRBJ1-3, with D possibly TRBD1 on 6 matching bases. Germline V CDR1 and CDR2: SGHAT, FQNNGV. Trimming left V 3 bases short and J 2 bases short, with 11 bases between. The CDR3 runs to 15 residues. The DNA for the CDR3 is TGTGCCAGCAGCTTCAGGGGCCTCGCTGGAAACACCATATATTTT. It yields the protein CASSFRGLAGNTIYF.